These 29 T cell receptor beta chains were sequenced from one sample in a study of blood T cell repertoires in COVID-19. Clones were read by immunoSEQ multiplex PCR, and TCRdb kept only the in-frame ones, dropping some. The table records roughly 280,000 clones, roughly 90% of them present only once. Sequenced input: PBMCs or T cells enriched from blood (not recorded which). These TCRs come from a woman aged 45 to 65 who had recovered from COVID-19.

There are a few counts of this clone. The CDR3 loop reads CASSSTGGVQPQHF. DNA for the CDR3: TGTGCCAGCAGCAGTACAGGGGGCGTTCAGCCCCAGCATTTT. The rearrangement joins TRBV7-9 to TRBJ1-5; 9 nucleotides match TRBD1. This CDR3 is built from 14 residues. CDR1 and CDR2 (germline): SEHNR, FQNEAQ (reference sequence). The trim removed 5 bases at V and 6 bases at J, leaving 5 bases unmatched. The complete variable domain, with remaining parts taken from reference TRBV7-9 and TRBJ1-5, reads DTGVSQNPRHKITKRGQNVTFRCDPISEHNRLYWYRQTLGQGPEFLTYFQNEAQLEKSRLLSDRFSAERPKGSFSTLEIQRTEQGDSAMYLCASSSTGGVQPQHFGDGTRLSIL.

CDR3 amino acids: CASSLSENTEAFF. The CDR3 DNA reads as TGTGCCAGCAGCTTATCAGAGAACACTGAAGCTTTCTTT. The V gene is TRBV7-3, the J gene TRBJ1-1; no reliable D call. In germline, CDR1 is SGHTA, CDR2 FQGTGA. The length of the CDR3 is 13 residues. V lost 2 bases to trimming and J lost 1 base, with 5 bases between them.

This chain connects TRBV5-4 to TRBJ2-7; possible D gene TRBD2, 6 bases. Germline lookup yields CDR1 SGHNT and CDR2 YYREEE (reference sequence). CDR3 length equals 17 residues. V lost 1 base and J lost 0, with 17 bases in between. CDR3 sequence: CASSLRGSGKPSYEQYF. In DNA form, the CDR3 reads TGTGCCAGCAGCTTGCGTGGTAGCGGAAAACCCTCCTACGAGCAGTACTTC.

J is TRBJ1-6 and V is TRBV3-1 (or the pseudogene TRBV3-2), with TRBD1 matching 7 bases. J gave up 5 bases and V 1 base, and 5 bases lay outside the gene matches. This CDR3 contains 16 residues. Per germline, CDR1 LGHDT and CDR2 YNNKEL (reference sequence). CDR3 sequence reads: CASSQVGQGDNSPLHF. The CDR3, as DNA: TGTGCCAGCAGCCAAGTGGGGCAGGGGGATAATTCACCCCTCCACTTT.

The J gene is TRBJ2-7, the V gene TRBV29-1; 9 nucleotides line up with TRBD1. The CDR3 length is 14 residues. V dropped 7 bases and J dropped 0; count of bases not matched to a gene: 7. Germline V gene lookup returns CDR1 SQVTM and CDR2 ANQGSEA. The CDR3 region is CSASGQGISYEQYF. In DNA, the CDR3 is TGCAGCGCCTCCGGACAGGGGATCTCCTACGAGCAGTACTTC.

CDR3 region: CASSPTGGLSSPLHF. The CDR3 DNA is TGTGCCAGCAGTCCCACAGGGGGCTTATCTTCACCCCTCCACTTT. This chain joins TRBV27 and TRBJ1-6; 9 bases line up with TRBD1. The germline V gene encodes CDR1 MNHEY and CDR2 SMNVEV (reference sequence). The CDR3 loop spans 15 amino acids. Germline trimming cut 5 bases from V and 9 bases from J; bases unmatched to any gene: 8.

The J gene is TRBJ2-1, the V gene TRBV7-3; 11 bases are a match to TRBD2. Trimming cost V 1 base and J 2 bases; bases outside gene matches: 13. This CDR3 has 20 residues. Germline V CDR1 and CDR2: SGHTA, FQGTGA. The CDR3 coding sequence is TGTGCCAGCAGCTTAAGAGGGTCCCTAGCGGGAGGTGGGGCCTACAATGAGCAGTTCTTC. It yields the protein CASSLRGSLAGGGAYNEQFF.

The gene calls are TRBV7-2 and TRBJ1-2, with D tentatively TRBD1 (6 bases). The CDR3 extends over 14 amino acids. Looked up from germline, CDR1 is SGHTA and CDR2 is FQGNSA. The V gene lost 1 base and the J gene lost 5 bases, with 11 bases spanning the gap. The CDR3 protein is CASSLGQVGYGYTF. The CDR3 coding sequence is TGTGCCAGCAGCTTAGGACAGGTTGGGTATGGCTACACCTTC.

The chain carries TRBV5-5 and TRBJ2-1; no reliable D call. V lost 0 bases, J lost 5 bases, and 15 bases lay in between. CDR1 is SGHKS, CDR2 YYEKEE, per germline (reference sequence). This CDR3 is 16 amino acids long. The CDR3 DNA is TGTGCCAGCAGCTTGGCCGGAAGGCAGGTTAACAATGAGCAGTTCTTC. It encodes CASSLAGRQVNNEQFF.

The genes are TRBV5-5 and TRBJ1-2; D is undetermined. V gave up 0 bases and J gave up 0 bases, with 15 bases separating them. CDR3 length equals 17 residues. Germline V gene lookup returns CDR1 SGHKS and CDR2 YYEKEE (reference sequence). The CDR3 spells CASSLVGGFGANYGYTF. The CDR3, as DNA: TGTGCCAGCAGCTTGGTCGGCGGTTTTGGAGCTAACTATGGCTACACCTTC.

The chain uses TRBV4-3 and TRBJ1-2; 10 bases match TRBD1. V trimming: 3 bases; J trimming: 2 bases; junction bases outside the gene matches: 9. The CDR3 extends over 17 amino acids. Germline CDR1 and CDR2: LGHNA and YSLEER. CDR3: CASSQGGQGGFNYGYTF. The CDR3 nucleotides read TGCGCCAGCAGCCAGGGAGGACAGGGGGGGTTCAACTATGGCTACACCTTC.

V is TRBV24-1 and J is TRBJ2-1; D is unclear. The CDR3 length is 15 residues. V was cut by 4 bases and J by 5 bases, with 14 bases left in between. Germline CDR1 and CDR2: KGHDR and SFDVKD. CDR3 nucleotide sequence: TGTGCCACCAGTGACCCTAACGCTCCTGACAATGAGCAGTTCTTC. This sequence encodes CATSDPNAPDNEQFF.

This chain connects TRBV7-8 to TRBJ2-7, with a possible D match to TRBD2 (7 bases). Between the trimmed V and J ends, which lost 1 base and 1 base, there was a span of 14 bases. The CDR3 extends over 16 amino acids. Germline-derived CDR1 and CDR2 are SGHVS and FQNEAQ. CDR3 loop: CASSLGQGRGSYEQYF. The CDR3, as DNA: TGTGCCAGCAGCTTAGGCCAGGGGAGGGGATCCTACGAGCAGTACTTC.

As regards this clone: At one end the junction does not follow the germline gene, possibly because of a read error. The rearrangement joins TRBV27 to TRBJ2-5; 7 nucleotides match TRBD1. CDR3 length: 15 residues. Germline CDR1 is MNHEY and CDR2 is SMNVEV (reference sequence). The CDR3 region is CASSLAPGQQEAQYF. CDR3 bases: TGTGCCAGCAGTTTGGCACCGGGACAGCAAGAGGCCCAGTACTTC.

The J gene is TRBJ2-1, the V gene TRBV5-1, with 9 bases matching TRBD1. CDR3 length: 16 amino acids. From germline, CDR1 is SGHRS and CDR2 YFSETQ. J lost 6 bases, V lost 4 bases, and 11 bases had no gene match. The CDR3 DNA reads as TGCGCCAGCAGCCTCTACGGGACAGGGATGTTCAATGAGCAGTTCTTC. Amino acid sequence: CASSLYGTGMFNEQFF.

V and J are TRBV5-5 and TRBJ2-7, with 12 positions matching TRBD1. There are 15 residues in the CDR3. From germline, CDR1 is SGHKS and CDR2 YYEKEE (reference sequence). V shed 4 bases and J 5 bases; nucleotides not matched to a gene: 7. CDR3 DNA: TGTGCCAGCAGCCCGTGGGGGACAGGGGGCCACGAGCAGTACTTC. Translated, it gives CASSPWGTGGHEQYF. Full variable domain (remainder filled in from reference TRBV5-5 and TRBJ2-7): DAGVTQSPTHLIKTRGQQVTLRCSPISGHKSVSWYQQVLGQGPQFIFQYYEKEERGRGNFPDRFSARQFPNYSSELNVNALLLGDSALYLCASSPWGTGGHEQYFGPGTRLTVT.

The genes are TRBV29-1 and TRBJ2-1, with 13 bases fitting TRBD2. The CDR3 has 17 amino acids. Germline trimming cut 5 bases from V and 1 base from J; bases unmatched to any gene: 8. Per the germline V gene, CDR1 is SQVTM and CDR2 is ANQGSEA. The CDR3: CSVKGLAGEASYNEQFF. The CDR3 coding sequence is TGCAGCGTTAAAGGACTAGCGGGAGAGGCTTCCTACAATGAGCAGTTCTTC.

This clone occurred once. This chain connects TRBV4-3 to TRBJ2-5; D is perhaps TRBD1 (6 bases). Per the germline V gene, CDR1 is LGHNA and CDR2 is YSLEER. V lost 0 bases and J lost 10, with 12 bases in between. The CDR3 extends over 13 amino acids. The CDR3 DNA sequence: TGCGCCAGCAGCCAAGATCGAGGGGGAGTCCAGTACTTC. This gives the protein CASSQDRGGVQYF.

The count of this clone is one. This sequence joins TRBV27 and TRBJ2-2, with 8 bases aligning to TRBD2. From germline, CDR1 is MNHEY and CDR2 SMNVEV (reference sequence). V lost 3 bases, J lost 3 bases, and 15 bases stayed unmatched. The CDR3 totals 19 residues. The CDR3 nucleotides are TGTGCCAGCAGTTTTCGGAGGGCGCGGGGAGCGGGAGACACCGGGGAGCTGTTTTTT. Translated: CASSFRRARGAGDTGELFF.

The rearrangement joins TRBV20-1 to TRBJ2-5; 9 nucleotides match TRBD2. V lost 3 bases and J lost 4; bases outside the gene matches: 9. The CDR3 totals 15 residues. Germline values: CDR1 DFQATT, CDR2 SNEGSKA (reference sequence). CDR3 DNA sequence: TGCAGTGCTAGTTCGGTAGCGGGAGAGTCAGAGACCCAGTACTTC. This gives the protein CSASSVAGESETQYF.

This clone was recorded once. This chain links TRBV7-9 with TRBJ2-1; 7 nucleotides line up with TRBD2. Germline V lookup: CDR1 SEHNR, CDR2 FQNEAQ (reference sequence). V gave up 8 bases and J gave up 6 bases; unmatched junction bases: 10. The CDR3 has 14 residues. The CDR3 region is CASLWGGIFNEQFF. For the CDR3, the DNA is TGTGCCAGCTTATGGGGGGGGATCTTCAATGAGCAGTTCTTC.

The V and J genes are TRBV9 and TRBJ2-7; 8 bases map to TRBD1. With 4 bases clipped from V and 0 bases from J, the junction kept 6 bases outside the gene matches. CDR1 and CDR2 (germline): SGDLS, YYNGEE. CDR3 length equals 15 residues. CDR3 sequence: CASSPRQGSSYEQYF. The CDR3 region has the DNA TGTGCCAGCAGCCCCCGACAGGGGAGCTCCTACGAGCAGTACTTC.

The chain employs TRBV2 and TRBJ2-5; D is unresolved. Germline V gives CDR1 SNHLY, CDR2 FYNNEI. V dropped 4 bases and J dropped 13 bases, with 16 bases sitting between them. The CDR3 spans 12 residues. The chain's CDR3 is CASSGSSTVGYF. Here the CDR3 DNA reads TGTGCCAGCAGTGGTTCTAGTACCGTCGGGTACTTC.

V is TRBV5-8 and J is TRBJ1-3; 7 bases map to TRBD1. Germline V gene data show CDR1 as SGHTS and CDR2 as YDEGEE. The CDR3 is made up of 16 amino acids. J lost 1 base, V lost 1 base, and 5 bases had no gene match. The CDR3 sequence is CASSLLGTASGNTIYF. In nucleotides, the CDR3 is TGTGCCAGCAGCTTGCTAGGGACAGCTTCTGGAAACACCATATATTTT. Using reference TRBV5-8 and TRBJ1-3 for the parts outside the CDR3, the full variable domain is EAGVTQSPTHLIKTRGQQATLRCSPISGHTSVYWYQQALGLGLQFLLWYDEGEERNRGNFPPRFSGRQFPNYSSELNVNALELEDSALYLCASSLLGTASGNTIYFGEGSWLTVV.

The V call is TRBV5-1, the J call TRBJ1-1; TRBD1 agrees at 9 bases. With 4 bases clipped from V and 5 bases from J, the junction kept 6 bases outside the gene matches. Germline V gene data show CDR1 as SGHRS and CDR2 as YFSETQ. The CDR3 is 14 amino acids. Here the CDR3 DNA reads TGCGCCAGCAGCCCGGACAGGGGAAAGACTGAAGCTTTCTTT. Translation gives CASSPDRGKTEAFF.

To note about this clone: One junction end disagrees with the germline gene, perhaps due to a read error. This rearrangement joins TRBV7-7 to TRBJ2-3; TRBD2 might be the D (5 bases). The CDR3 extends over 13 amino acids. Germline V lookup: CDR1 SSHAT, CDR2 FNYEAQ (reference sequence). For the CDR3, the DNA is TGTGCTAGCAGCAGGACTCTCTCCGATACGCAGTATTTT. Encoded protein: CASSRTLSDTQYF.

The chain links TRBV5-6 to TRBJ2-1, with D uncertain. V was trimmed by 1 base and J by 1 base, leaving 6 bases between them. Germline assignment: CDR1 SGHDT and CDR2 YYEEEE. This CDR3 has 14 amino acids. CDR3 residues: CASSLMLSYNEQFF. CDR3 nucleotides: TGTGCCAGCAGCTTGATGCTATCCTACAATGAGCAGTTCTTC.

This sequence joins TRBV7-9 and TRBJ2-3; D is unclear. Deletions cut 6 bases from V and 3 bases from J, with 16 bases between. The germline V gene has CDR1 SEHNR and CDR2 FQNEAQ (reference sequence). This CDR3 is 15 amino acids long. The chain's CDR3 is CASRTAFVETDTQYF. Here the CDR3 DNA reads TGTGCCAGCAGGACCGCATTTGTGGAGACAGATACGCAGTATTTT. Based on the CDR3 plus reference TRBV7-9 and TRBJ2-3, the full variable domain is DTGVSQNPRHKITKRGQNVTFRCDPISEHNRLYWYRQTLGQGPEFLTYFQNEAQLEKSRLLSDRFSAERPKGSFSTLEIQRTEQGDSAMYLCASRTAFVETDTQYFGPGTRLTVL.

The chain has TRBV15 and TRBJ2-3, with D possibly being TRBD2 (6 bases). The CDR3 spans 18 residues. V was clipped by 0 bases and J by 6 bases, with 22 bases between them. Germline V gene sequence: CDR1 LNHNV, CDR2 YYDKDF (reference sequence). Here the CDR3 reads CATSRDLTSPNRRDTQYF. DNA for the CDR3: TGTGCCACCAGCAGAGATCTAACTAGCCCTAATCGGCGGGATACGCAGTATTTT.